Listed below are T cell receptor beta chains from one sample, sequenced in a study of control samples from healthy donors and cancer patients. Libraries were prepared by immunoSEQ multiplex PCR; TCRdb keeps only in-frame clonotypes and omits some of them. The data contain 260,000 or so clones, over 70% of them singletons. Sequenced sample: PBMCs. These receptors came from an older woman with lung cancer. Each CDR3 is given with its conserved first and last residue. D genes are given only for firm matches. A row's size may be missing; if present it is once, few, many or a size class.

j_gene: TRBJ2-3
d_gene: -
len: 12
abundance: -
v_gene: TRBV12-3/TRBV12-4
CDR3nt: TGTGCCAGCAGTGGGCTTGCACCAGCGCAGTATTTT
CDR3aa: CASSGLAPAQYF

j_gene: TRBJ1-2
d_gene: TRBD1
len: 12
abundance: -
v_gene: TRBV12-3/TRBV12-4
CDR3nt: TGTGCCAGCTGGGGGACAGGGGGTGGCTACACCTTC
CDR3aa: CASWGTGGGYTF

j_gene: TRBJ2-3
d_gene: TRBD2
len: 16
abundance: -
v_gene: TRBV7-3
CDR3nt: TGTGCCAGCAGCTTAACGTCTAGCGGGGGCACAGATACGCAGTATTTT
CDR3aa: CASSLTSSGGTDTQYF

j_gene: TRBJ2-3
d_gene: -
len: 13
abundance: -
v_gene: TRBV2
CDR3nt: TGTGCCAGCAGTGCGACTAGCACAGATACGCAGTATTTT
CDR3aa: CASSATSTDTQYF

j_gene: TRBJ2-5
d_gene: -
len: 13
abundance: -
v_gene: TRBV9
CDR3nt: TGTGCCAGCAGCGTAGCAGGGGCCGGGGCCCAGTACTTC
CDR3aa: CASSVAGAGAQYF

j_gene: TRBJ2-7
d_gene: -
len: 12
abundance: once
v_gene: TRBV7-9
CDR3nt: TGTGCCAGCAGCTTAACTTTGGATGCGCAGTACTTC
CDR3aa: CASSLTLDAQYF

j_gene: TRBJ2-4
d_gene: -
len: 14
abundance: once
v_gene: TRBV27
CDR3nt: TGTGCCAGCAGTTTATGGGGGGCCAAAAACATTCAGTACTTC
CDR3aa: CASSLWGAKNIQYF

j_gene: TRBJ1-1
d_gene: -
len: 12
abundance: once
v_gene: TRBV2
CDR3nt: TGTGCCAGCAGCGATTATACCACTGAAGCTTTCTTT
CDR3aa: CASSDYTTEAFF

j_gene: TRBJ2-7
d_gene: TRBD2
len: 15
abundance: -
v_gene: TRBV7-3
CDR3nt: TGTGCCAGCAGCCCAGGACTAGCGGGAGTAGGCGAGCAGTACTTC
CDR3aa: CASSPGLAGVGEQYF

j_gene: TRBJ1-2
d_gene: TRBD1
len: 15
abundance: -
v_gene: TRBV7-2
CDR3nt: TGTGCCAGCAGCTTAAGCCGACAGGGGGTGTATGGCTACACCTTC
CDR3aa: CASSLSRQGVYGYTF

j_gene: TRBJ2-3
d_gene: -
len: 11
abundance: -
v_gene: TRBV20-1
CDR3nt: TGCAGTGCTAAGCAAACAGATACGCAGTATTTT
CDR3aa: CSAKQTDTQYF

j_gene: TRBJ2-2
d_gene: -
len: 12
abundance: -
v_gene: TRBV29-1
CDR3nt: TGCAGCGTCTCGACAGGCGCCGGGGAGCTGTTTTTT
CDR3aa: CSVSTGAGELFF

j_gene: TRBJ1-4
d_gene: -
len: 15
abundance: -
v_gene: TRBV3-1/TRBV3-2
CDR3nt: TGTGCCAGCAGCCAAAGTATTGCAACTAATGAAAACCTGTTTTTT
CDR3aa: CASSQSIATNENLFF

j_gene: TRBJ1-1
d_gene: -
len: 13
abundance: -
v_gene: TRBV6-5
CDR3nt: TGTGCCAGCAGCCTCGGGACACCTACTGAAGCTTTCTTT
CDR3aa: CASSLGTPTEAFF

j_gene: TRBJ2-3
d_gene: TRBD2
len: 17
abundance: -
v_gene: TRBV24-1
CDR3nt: TGTGCCACCAGTGACCCCCCGGGCGGGGGGGGATCAGATACGCAGTATTTT
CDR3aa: CATSDPPGGGGSDTQYF

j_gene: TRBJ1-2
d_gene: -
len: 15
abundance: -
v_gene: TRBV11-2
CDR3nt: TGTGCCAGCAGCTTTACGGGGGCGCAGAACTATGGCTACACCTTC
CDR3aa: CASSFTGAQNYGYTF

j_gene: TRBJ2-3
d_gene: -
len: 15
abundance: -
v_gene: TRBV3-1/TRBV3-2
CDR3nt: TGTGCCAGCAGCCAAGGGGGTAGCGGCACAGATACGCAGTATTTT
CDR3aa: CASSQGGSGTDTQYF

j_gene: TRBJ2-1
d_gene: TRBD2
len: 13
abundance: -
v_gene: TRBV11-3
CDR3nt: TGTGCCAGCAGGGGACTAGCGGGTACTCAGCAGTTCTTC
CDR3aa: CASRGLAGTQQFF

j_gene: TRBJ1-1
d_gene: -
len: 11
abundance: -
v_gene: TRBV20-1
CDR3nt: TGCAGCCCGTCGGATGGGACTGAAGCTTTCTTT
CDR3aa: CSPSDGTEAFF

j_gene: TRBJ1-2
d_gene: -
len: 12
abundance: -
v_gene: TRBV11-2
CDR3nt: TGTGCCAGCAGCCGGCACAGGGATGGCTACACCTTC
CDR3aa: CASSRHRDGYTF

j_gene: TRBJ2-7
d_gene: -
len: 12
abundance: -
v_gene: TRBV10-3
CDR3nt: TGTGCCATCACGGATGTCAGCTACGAGCAGTACTTC
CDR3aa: CAITDVSYEQYF

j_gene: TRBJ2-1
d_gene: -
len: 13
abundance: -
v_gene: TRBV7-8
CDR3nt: TGTGCCAGCAGCTTAGAGAGTCAGGGTGGGCAGTTCTTC
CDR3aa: CASSLESQGGQFF

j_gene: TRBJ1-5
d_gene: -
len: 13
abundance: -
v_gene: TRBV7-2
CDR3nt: TGTGCCAGCACCGACAACAGGGACCAGCCCCAGCATTTT
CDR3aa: CASTDNRDQPQHF

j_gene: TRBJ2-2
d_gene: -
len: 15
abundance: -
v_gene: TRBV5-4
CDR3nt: TGTGCCAGCAGCTCGAGGCGGGAAGACACCGGGGAGCTGTTTTTT
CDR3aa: CASSSRREDTGELFF

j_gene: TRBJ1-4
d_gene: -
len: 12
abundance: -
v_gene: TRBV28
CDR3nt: TGTGCCAGCAGTTTTAGGGATGAAAAACTGTTTTTT
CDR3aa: CASSFRDEKLFF

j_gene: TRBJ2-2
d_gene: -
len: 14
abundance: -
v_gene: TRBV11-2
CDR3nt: TGTGCCAGCAGCTTAGAAAGGGGTACCGGGGAGCTGTTTTTT
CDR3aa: CASSLERGTGELFF

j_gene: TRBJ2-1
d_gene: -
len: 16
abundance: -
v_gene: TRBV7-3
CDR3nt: TGTGCCAGCAGCCCCGGTGGCGGAGGCTCCTACAATGAGCAGTTCTTC
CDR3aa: CASSPGGGGSYNEQFF

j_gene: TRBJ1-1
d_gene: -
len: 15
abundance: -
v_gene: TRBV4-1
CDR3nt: TGCGCCAGCAGCCCCTTGGGCAGGGCGACCACTGAAGCTTTCTTT
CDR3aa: CASSPLGRATTEAFF

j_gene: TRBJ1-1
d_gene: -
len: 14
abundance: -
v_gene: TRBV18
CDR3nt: TGTGCCAGCTCACCACAGGAGGGGAACACTGAAGCTTTCTTT
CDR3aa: CASSPQEGNTEAFF

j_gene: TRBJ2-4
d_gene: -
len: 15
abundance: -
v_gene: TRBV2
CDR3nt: TGTGCCAGCACTCTAGACGAAACAGCCAAAAACATTCAGTACTTC
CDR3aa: CASTLDETAKNIQYF

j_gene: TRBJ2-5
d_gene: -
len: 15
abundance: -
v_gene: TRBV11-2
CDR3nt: TGTGCCAGCAGCTTAGGGGGGGCGGTGGGAGAGACCCAGTACTTC
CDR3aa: CASSLGGAVGETQYF

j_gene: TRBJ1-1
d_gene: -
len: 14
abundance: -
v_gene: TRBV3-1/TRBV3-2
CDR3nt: TGTGCCAGCAGCCAAGCCGGAGGGGACACTGAAGCTTTCTTT
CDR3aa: CASSQAGGDTEAFF

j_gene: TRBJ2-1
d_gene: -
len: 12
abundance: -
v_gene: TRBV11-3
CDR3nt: TGTGCCAGCAGCTTAGCCGGCCGCGAGCAGTTCTTC
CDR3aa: CASSLAGREQFF

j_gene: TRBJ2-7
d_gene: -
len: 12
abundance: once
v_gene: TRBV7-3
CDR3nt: TGTGCCAGCAGCCTCATGGGGGGCGAGCAGTACTTC
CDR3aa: CASSLMGGEQYF

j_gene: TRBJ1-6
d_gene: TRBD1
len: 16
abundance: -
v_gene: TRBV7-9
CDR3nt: TGTGCCAGCAGCACACCCGGACAGGGGCCGGGATCACCCCTCCACTTT
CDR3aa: CASSTPGQGPGSPLHF

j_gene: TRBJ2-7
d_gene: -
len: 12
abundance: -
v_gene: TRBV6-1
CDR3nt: TGTGCCAGCAGTGAGTCCTGGTACGAGCAGTACTTC
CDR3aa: CASSESWYEQYF

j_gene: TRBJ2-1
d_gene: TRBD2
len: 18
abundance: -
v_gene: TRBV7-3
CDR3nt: TGTGCCAGCAGCTTAGTTTCGGGAGGGGCGGGAGGGCCGGGTGAGCAGTTCTTC
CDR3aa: CASSLVSGGAGGPGEQFF

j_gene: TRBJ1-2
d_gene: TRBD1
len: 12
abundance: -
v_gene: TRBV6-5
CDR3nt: TGTGCCAGCAGTCCGGGACAGGGCTTCCTAACCTTC
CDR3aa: CASSPGQGFLTF

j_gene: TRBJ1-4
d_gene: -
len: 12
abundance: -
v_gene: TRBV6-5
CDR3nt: TGTGCCAGCAGCCCCTCCGGGGAAAAACTGTTTTTT
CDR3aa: CASSPSGEKLFF

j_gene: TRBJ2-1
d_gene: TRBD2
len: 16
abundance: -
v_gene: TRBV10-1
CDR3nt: TGCGCCAGCAGTGACCTAGCGGGAACCTCCTACAATGAGCAGTTCTTC
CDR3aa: CASSDLAGTSYNEQFF

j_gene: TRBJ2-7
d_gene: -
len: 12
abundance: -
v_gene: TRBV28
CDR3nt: TGTGCCAGCAGCTCGGGGAACCACGAGCAGTACTTC
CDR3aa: CASSSGNHEQYF

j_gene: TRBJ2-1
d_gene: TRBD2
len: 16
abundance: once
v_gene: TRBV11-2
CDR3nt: TGTGCCAGCAGCTTAGATCTAGTTGCGGGGGGCGTTGAGCAGTTCTTC
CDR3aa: CASSLDLVAGGVEQFF

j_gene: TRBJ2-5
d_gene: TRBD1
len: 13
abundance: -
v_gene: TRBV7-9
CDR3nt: TGTGCCAGCAGCTTGGCAGGGGGCGGGACCCAGTACTTC
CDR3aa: CASSLAGGGTQYF

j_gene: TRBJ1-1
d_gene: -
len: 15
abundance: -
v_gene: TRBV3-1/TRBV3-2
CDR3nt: TGTGCCAGCAGCCTACGGGGAACTGAGAACACTGAAGCTTTCTTT
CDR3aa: CASSLRGTENTEAFF

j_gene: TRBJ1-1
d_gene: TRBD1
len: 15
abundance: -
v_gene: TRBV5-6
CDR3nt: TGTGCCAGCAGCTTGGAGACAGGGGTGACGGCTGAAGCTTTCTTT
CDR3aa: CASSLETGVTAEAFF

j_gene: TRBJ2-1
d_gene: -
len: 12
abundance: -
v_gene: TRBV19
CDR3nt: TGTGCCAGTATGGATTCCTACAATGAGCAGTTCTTC
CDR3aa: CASMDSYNEQFF

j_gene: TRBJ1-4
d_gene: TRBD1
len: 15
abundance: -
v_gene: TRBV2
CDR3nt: TGTGCCAGCAGTGAAGCTAGGGGGCGCGGGACAAAACTGTTTTTT
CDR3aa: CASSEARGRGTKLFF

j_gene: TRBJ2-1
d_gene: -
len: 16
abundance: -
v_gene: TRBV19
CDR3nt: TGTGCCAGTAGTTTACGGATCTCAGGAGGTCGCAATGAGCAGTTCTTC
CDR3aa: CASSLRISGGRNEQFF

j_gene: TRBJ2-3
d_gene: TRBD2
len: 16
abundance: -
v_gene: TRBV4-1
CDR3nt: TGCGCCAGCAGCCAGCCCCGACTAGCAAAACCAGATACGCAGTATTTT
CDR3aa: CASSQPRLAKPDTQYF

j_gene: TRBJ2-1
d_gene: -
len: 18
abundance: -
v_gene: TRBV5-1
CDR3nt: TGCGCCAGCAGCTTGGCTTACCGACTAGTAGGCACCTACAATGAGCAGTTCTTC
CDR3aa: CASSLAYRLVGTYNEQFF

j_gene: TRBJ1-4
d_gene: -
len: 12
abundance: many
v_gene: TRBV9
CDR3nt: TGTGCCAGCAGCCCGGGACTGAGGAAACTGTTTTTT
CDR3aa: CASSPGLRKLFF

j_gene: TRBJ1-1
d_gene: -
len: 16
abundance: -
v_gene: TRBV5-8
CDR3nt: TGTGCCAGCAGCTTGGGCCGTAGCGGGGCTATCACTGAAGCTTTCTTT
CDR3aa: CASSLGRSGAITEAFF

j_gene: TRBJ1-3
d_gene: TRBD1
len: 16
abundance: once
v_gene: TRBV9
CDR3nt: TGTGCCAGCAGCGTATGGGACAGGCCCTCTGGAAACACCATATATTTT
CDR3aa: CASSVWDRPSGNTIYF

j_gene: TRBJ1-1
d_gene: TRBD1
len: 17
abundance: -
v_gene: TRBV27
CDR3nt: TGTGCCAGCAGTCCAAACCGGGGACAGACCTTGAACACTGAAGCTTTCTTT
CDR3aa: CASSPNRGQTLNTEAFF

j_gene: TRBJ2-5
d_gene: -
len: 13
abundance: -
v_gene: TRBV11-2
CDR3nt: TGTGCCAGCAGCTTAGACCACACAGAGACCCAGTACTTC
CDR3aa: CASSLDHTETQYF

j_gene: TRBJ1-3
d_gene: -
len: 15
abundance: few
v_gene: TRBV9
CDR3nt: TGTGCCAGCACTCCCGGGGGCGCCCCTGGAAACACCATATATTTT
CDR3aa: CASTPGGAPGNTIYF

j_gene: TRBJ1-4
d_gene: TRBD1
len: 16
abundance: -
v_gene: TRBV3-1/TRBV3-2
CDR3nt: TGTGCCAGCAGCCGTGGGACAGGGACAACTAATGAAAAACTGTTTTTT
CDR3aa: CASSRGTGTTNEKLFF

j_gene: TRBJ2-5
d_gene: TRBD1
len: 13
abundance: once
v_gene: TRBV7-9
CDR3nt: TGTGCCAGCAGGGCGACAGGGGGGGAGAACCAGTACTTC
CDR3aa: CASRATGGENQYF

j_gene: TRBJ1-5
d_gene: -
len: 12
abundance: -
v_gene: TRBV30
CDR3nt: TGTGCCTGGAGTGGGGTGCTTGGGCCCCAGCATTTT
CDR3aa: CAWSGVLGPQHF

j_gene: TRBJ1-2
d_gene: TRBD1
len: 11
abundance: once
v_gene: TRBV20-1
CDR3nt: TGCACCGACAGGGGGAACTATGGCTACACCTTC
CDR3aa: CTDRGNYGYTF